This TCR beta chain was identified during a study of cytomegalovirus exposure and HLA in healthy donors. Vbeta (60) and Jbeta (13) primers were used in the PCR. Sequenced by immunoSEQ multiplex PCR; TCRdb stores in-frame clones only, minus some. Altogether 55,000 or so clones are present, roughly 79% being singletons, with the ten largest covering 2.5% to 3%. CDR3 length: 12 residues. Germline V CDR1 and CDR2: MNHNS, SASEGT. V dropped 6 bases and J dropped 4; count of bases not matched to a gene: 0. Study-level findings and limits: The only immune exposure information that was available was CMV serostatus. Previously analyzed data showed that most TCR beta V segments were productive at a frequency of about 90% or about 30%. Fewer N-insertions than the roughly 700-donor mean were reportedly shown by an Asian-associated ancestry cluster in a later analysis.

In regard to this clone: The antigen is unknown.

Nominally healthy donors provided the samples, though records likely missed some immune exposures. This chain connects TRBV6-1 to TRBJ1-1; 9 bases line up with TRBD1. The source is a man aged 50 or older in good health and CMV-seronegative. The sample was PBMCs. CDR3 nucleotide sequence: TGTGCCAGCAGGACAGGGGGCACTGAAGCTTTCTTT. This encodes CASRTGGTEAFF.